A single sample gave rise to the 29 T cell receptor beta chains below, sequenced in a study of identical twins. A single record per CDR3 protein comes from TCRdb applying MiXCR to the 5' RACE reads. The table includes over 600,000 distinct CDR3 sequences, 21% detected once. These data also featured in a second study, about T cells expressing NK-cell markers.

The sample comprised PBMCs. These receptors originate from a woman younger than 35 in good health.

This rearrangement joins TRBV12-3 or TRBV12-4 to TRBJ2-5, with 10 bases that match TRBD2. The V gene end was trimmed by 4 bases and the J gene end by 2 bases; junction bases not matched to a gene: 4. The CDR3 is made up of 15 amino acids. CDR3 sequence: CASSSGTSAQETQYF. CDR3 bases: TGTGCCAGCAGTTCCGGGACTAGCGCACAAGAGACCCAGTACTTC.

This clonotype was seen at least ten times. The gene calls are TRBV7-9 and TRBJ2-3, with 11 bases identical to TRBD2. The CDR3 sequence is 17 residues long. V lost 8 bases to trimming and J lost 2 bases; unmatched junction nucleotides: 12. Germline V lookup: CDR1 SEHNR, CDR2 FQNEAQ (reference sequence). For the CDR3, the DNA is TGTGCCAGCCTCATACCAACTAGCGGGGGACCCACAGATACGCAGTATTTT. Translated, it gives CASLIPTSGGPTDTQYF.

This clonotype was found a few times. This rearrangement joins TRBV20-1 to TRBJ2-3, with D unclear. The germline V and J ends were trimmed by 5 bases and 6 bases, with 12 bases remaining between them. The germline gives CDR1 DFQATT, CDR2 SNEGSKA (reference sequence). The CDR3 extends over 12 amino acids. The CDR3 coding sequence is TGCAGTGCTGATACAGAGTTCGATACGCAGTATTTT. Residues: CSADTEFDTQYF.

This clonotype has just a few counts. The chain is built from TRBV7-3 and TRBJ2-5; D might be TRBD1 or TRBD2, each matching 6 bases. The germline V and J ends were trimmed by 5 bases and 5 bases, with 12 bases remaining between them. The germline V gene encodes CDR1 SGHTA and CDR2 FQGTGA. This CDR3 region has 13 residues. This CDR3 reads CASSPGAMETQYF. CDR3 DNA sequence: TGTGCCAGCAGCCCGGGGGCGATGGAGACCCAGTACTTC.

The chain recombines TRBV7-9 with TRBJ2-7; unclear D gene. The CDR3 is 13 residues long. The germline V gene has CDR1 SEHNR and CDR2 FQNEAQ (reference sequence). V was pared by 2 bases and J by 4 bases, with 9 bases between. CDR3 bases: TGTGCCAGCAGCTTAATCCCCGAGTACGAGCAGTACTTC. This codes for CASSLIPEYEQYF.

V and J are TRBV18 and TRBJ2-5, with 8 bases lining up with TRBD1. Germline V CDR1 and CDR2: KGHSH, LQKENI. The trim removed 3 bases at V and 5 bases at J, leaving 17 bases unmatched. The length of the CDR3 is 18 residues. CDR3: CASSPEDRAFFGSETQYF. DNA for the CDR3: TGTGCCAGCTCACCGGAGGACAGGGCTTTTTTCGGTTCGGAGACCCAGTACTTC.

The table lists this clonotype with a few counts. This sequence joins TRBV6-1 and TRBJ2-7; unclear D gene. V lost 7 bases and J lost 3, with 19 bases in between. Per the germline V gene, CDR1 is MNHNS and CDR2 is SASEGT. The CDR3 covers 15 residues. CDR3 protein: CASTDPRALIYEQYF. The DNA of the CDR3 is TGTGCCAGCACCGATCCGAGAGCCTTGATCTACGAGCAGTACTTC.

The V and J genes are TRBV7-6 and TRBJ2-7; 8 bases fit TRBD1. The V and J ends lost 4 bases and 2 bases, in that order; junction bases with no gene match: 4. CDR1 is SGHVS, CDR2 FNYEAQ, per germline. CDR3 length equals 14 residues. Here the CDR3 reads CASSSTGVPYEQYF. The CDR3 DNA reads TGTGCCAGCAGCTCGACAGGGGTACCCTACGAGCAGTACTTC.

This clonotype was seen at least ten times. The chain has TRBV5-5 and TRBJ1-2, with a weak D call TRBD1 (5 bases). Germline CDR1 is SGHKS and CDR2 is YYEKEE (reference sequence). The germline V and J ends were trimmed by 1 base and 2 bases, with 9 bases remaining between them. This CDR3 has 14 amino acids. The CDR3 reads CASSLQGRNYGYTF. CDR3 sequence (DNA): TGTGCCAGCAGCTTGCAGGGCCGAAACTATGGCTACACCTTC.

The J gene is TRBJ2-1, the V gene TRBV20-1, with D hard to call. CDR1 is DFQATT, CDR2 SNEGSKA, per germline (reference sequence). Trimming cost V 1 base and J 0 bases, with 13 bases left between them. This CDR3 contains 16 residues. The CDR3 here is CSARGETSSSYNEQFF. Here the CDR3 DNA reads TGCAGTGCTAGAGGGGAAACTTCAAGCTCCTACAATGAGCAGTTCTTC.

Remarks on this clonotype: With a much larger clone just one base away, this may be a read error. This rearrangement joins TRBV7-2 to TRBJ2-2; D is perhaps TRBD2 (7 bases). Germline CDR1 and CDR2: SGHTA and FQGNSA. The ends were cut back, 9 bases at V and 2 bases at J, with 13 bases in the middle. The CDR3 has 14 amino acids. The CDR3 spells CARGAGANTGELFF. CDR3 nucleotides: TGTGCCAGGGGGGCGGGGGCAAACACCGGGGAGCTGTTTTTT.

The chain links TRBV20-1 to TRBJ2-5; either TRBD1 or TRBD2 may supply D (5 bases each). The CDR3 is 13 residues long. Germline lookup yields CDR1 DFQATT and CDR2 SNEGSKA (reference sequence). V lost 3 bases and J 7 bases, leaving 15 bases between the germline ends. The CDR3 bases are TGCAGTGCTAGCCGGGACCAAGGTGGGACCCAGTACTTC. Its protein product is CSASRDQGGTQYF.

The chain couples TRBV6-1 to TRBJ1-5; no clear D gene. Germline loops: CDR1 MNHNS, CDR2 SASEGT. The V gene lost 5 bases and the J gene lost 6 bases, with 11 bases spanning the gap. The CDR3 totals 13 residues. CDR3 protein: CASSKKGGQPQHF. CDR3 bases: TGTGCCAGCAGTAAGAAGGGCGGTCAGCCCCAGCATTTT.

This clonotype came up many times. The chain uses TRBV12-3 or TRBV12-4 and TRBJ2-1; TRBD2 matches at 9 bases. CDR3 length equals 16 residues. The V segment lost 3 bases and the J segment 5 bases; nucleotides outside the gene matches: 8. This CDR3 is CASSLGSGLANNEQFF. DNA for the CDR3: TGTGCCAGCAGTTTGGGGTCCGGACTAGCGAACAATGAGCAGTTCTTC.

This clonotype was found many times. The chain recombines TRBV5-1 with TRBJ2-3, with D perhaps assigned TRBD1 or TRBD2 (5 bases each). CDR3 length: 14 residues. The germline CDR1 and CDR2 sequences are SGHRS and YFSETQ. V was cut by 6 bases and J by 2 bases, with 13 bases left in between. In DNA form, the CDR3 reads TGCGCCAGCACCCCCCGAGGGGACACAGATACGCAGTATTTT. As protein: CASTPRGDTDTQYF.

This chain uses TRBV11-2 with TRBJ2-3; weak D call: TRBD1 (8 bases). In germline, CDR1 is SGHAT, CDR2 FQNNGV. The germline V and J ends were trimmed by 4 bases and 5 bases, with 25 bases remaining between them. This CDR3 spans 18 amino acids. CDR3 nucleotide sequence: TGTGCCAGCAGCTCCCGACAGGGGAGGGAGGGGGCAAAAGATACGCAGTATTTT. As protein: CASSSRQGREGAKDTQYF.

This clonotype has more than one count but fewer than ten. The CDR3 is CASSTTTGANTEAFF. The DNA of the CDR3 is TGTGCCAGTAGTACGACGACAGGGGCTAACACTGAAGCTTTCTTT. This sequence joins TRBV19 and TRBJ1-1, with 8 positions matching TRBD1. V shed 4 bases, J shed 2 bases, and the junction held 6 bases outside the gene matches. The germline V gene has CDR1 LNHDA and CDR2 SQIVND (reference sequence). The CDR3 sequence is 15 residues long.

There are a few counts of this clonotype. V and J are TRBV5-1 and TRBJ2-7; D not resolved. V was cut by 0 bases and J by 5 bases, with 15 bases left in between. The CDR3 totals 15 residues. The germline gives CDR1 SGHRS, CDR2 YFSETQ. CDR3 sequence reads: CASSLAATHLHEQYF. The CDR3 DNA is TGCGCCAGCAGCTTGGCCGCGACCCACCTCCACGAGCAGTACTTC.

The J gene is TRBJ1-1, the V gene TRBV5-1, with a weak D call TRBD1 (5 bases). Germline V gene data show CDR1 as SGHRS and CDR2 as YFSETQ. This CDR3 is 14 amino acids long. Trimming removed 5 bases from V and 5 bases from J, with 16 bases in between. The CDR3 is CASRAPGWGTEAFF. Here the CDR3 DNA reads TGCGCCAGCAGGGCCCCAGGGTGGGGGACTGAAGCTTTCTTT.

J is TRBJ2-3 and V is TRBV5-1; D is ambiguous. Trimming removed 4 bases from V and 4 bases from J, with 16 bases in between. The CDR3 length is 15 residues. The V gene's germline CDR1 is SGHRS and CDR2 YFSETQ. DNA of the CDR3: TGCGCCAGCAGCAGCTCATCACCTGGGGCAGATACGCAGTATTTT. This codes for CASSSSSPGADTQYF.

The chain uses TRBV20-1 and TRBJ2-3, with 9 bases matching TRBD1. Germline V CDR1 and CDR2: DFQATT, SNEGSKA (reference sequence). J gave up 3 bases and V 3 bases, and 7 bases lay outside the gene matches. CDR3 size: 15 residues. The CDR3: CSASSNRGRTDTQYF. CDR3 DNA: TGCAGTGCTAGTTCGAACAGGGGGCGAACAGATACGCAGTATTTT.

A word on this clonotype: A junction boundary mismatches the germline segment, possibly from a read error. The DNA for the CDR3 is TGTGCCAGCAGTGATGACACCCAAGAGACCCAGTATTTC. Protein sequence: CASSDDTQETQYF. The chain couples TRBV2 to TRBJ2-5; D not resolved. This CDR3 has 13 residues. Per germline, CDR1 SNHLY and CDR2 FYNNEI.

This clonotype was seen more than once but under ten times. This rearrangement joins TRBV6-2 or TRBV6-3 to TRBJ2-5; D ambiguous. Germline lookup yields CDR1 MNHEY and CDR2 SVGEGT. There are 11 residues in the CDR3. Deletions cut 10 bases from V and 5 bases from J, with 11 bases between. In nucleotides, the CDR3 is TGTGCCACCTCTGAGCTCGAGACCCAGTACTTC. It encodes CATSELETQYF.

This clonotype was seen more than once but under ten times. The CDR3 loop reads CASSLGVLTDTQYF. The DNA of the CDR3 is TGTGCCAGCAGCTTAGGAGTGCTCACAGATACGCAGTATTTT. This chain joins TRBV7-2 and TRBJ2-3; D ambiguous. Trimming removed 1 base at V and 2 bases at J, with 7 bases between. Germline lookup yields CDR1 SGHTA and CDR2 FQGNSA. This CDR3 is 14 amino acids long.

This clonotype is a singleton in its sample. The J gene is TRBJ1-1, the V gene TRBV2, with D maybe TRBD1 (6 bases). Trimming took 5 bases from V and 5 from J, leaving 12 bases between them. The CDR3 runs 13 residues. Germline-derived CDR1 and CDR2 are SNHLY and FYNNEI. The CDR3 here is CASSIDGQTEAFF. Here the CDR3 DNA reads TGTGCCAGCAGTATTGACGGACAGACTGAAGCTTTCTTT.

This chain links TRBV15 with TRBJ2-2; D is undetermined. The CDR3 length is 14 residues. From germline, CDR1 is LNHNV and CDR2 YYDKDF (reference sequence). Trimming cost V 5 bases and J 5 bases, with 12 bases left between them. The CDR3 region is CATSRRSETGELFF. The CDR3 DNA follows: TGTGCCACCAGCCGTCGGTCCGAGACCGGGGAGCTGTTTTTT.

This chain links TRBV27 with TRBJ2-7, with D possibly matching TRBD2 (6 bases). V was clipped by 0 bases and J by 3 bases, with 12 bases between them. Germline CDR1 is MNHEY and CDR2 is SMNVEV (reference sequence). This CDR3 has 15 amino acids. CDR3 residues: CASSLSPLGGYEQYF. DNA of the CDR3: TGTGCCAGCAGTTTATCCCCGCTCGGGGGCTACGAGCAGTACTTC.

This clonotype was seen repeatedly, ten times or more. The genes are TRBV29-1 and TRBJ2-3; D may match TRBD1 or TRBD2 (5 bases each). The CDR3 consists of 16 residues. Between the trimmed V and J ends, which lost 2 bases and 3 bases, there was a span of 18 bases. Germline values: CDR1 SQVTM, CDR2 ANQGSEA. The CDR3 sequence is CSVETGRPPSTDTQYF. In DNA form, the CDR3 reads TGCAGCGTTGAAACGGGACGCCCCCCCTCTACAGATACGCAGTATTTT.

This clonotype was seen a handful of times. The CDR3 DNA follows: TGTGCCAGCAGCCCCCCGACTAGCGGGGGTTACGAGCAGTACTTC. It is translated as CASSPPTSGGYEQYF. This chain joins TRBV13 and TRBJ2-7; 12 nucleotides align to TRBD2. The CDR3 has 15 residues. Trimming at V came to 5 bases and at J to 4 bases, leaving 6 bases not matched to a gene. From germline, CDR1 is PRHDT and CDR2 FYEKMQ (reference sequence). Supplemented by reference TRBV13 and TRBJ2-7, the full variable domain reads AAGVIQSPRHLIKEKRETATLKCYPIPRHDTVYWYQQGPGQDPQFLISFYEKMQSDKGSIPDRFSAQQFSDYHSELNMSSLELGDSALYFCASSPPTSGGYEQYFGPGTRLTVT.